The rows below give T cell receptor beta chains drawn from one sample of a study of shared T cell receptors in the human thymus. The table came from immunoSEQ multiplex PCR; TCRdb's copy has only in-frame clones and leaves some out. The sample lists around 340,000 clones, more than 85% occurring once. Source material: thymocytes. Receptors were obtained from a human donor. The CDR3 runs from the conserved cysteine through the conserved F or W. The D gene is left open where the match is weak. Clone sizes are given selectively: once, few, many, or a class where the clone is expanded.

d_gene,abundance,v_gene,j_gene,CDR3aa,CDR3nt
TRBD1,-,TRBV19,TRBJ2-5,CASSIGDRGEETQYF,TGTGCCAGTAGTATAGGTGACAGGGGGGAAGAGACCCAGTACTTC
TRBD2,-,TRBV27,TRBJ2-7,CASSPWTSGNEQYF,TGTGCCAGCAGTCCCTGGACTAGCGGGAACGAGCAGTACTTC
TRBD1,-,TRBV11-2,TRBJ2-7,CASSSRRGQGKYEQYF,TGTGCCAGCAGCTCCCGCAGGGGGCAGGGGAAGTACGAGCAGTACTTC
TRBD1,-,TRBV5-1,TRBJ2-4,CASSLVCRAAGTGANIQYF,TGCGCCAGCAGCTTGGTGTGCCGTGCCGCCGGGACAGGGGCCAACATTCAGTACTTC
-,-,TRBV27,TRBJ2-5,CASSLSPGQETQYF,TGTGCCAGCAGTTTATCCCCAGGACAAGAGACCCAGTACTTC
TRBD2,once,TRBV7-9,TRBJ2-1,CASSFKREGHNEQFF,TGTGCCAGCAGCTTTAAGCGGGAGGGCCACAATGAGCAGTTCTTC
TRBD1,-,TRBV27,TRBJ2-1,CASSQRQGAYNEQFF,TGTGCCAGCAGTCAGAGACAGGGTGCATACAATGAGCAGTTCTTC
-,-,TRBV28,TRBJ1-1,CASSFSPTGSNTEAFF,TGTGCCAGCAGTTTCTCGCCCACTGGGTCGAACACTGAAGCTTTCTTT
-,-,TRBV4-1,TRBJ2-1,CASSQVGVKGDGDEQFF,TGCGCCAGCAGCCAAGTTGGGGTTAAGGGGGACGGGGATGAGCAGTTCTTC
-,-,TRBV27,TRBJ2-1,CASSLLGSLSYNEQFF,TGTGCCAGCAGTTTATTAGGTTCCCTCTCCTACAATGAGCAGTTCTTC
TRBD2,-,TRBV18,TRBJ2-5,CASSPPRTSAGQETQYF,TGTGCCAGCTCACCACCTCGGACTAGCGCAGGCCAAGAGACCCAGTACTTC
TRBD2,-,TRBV30,TRBJ2-3,CAWNPKREKTDTQYF,TGTGCCTGGAACCCAAAGCGGGAGAAGACAGATACGCAGTATTTT
-,-,TRBV7-2,TRBJ2-7,CASSPTPRTGEQYF,TGTGCCAGCAGTCCGACCCCCCGGACGGGGGAGCAGTACTTC
-,-,TRBV18,TRBJ2-7,CASSPKTVSYEQYF,TGTGCCAGCTCACCAAAGACTGTGTCCTACGAGCAGTACTTC
-,-,TRBV5-4,TRBJ2-7,CASSFGVGIYEQYF,TGTGCCAGCAGCTTCGGAGTTGGGATATACGAGCAGTACTTC
-,-,TRBV21-1,TRBJ2-4,CASSNKRSEPGTGTKNIQYF,TGTGCCAGCAGCAACAAACGTAGCGAACCCGGGACAGGGACCAAAAACATTCAGTACTTC
TRBD1,-,TRBV19,TRBJ1-5,CASSIQGDRPNQPQHF,TGTGCCAGTAGTATTCAAGGGGACAGACCCAATCAGCCCCAGCATTTT
TRBD1,once,TRBV30,TRBJ1-2,CAWRDRANYGYTF,TGTGCCTGGAGGGACAGGGCTAACTATGGCTACACCTTC
-,-,TRBV28,TRBJ2-7,CASKFVTGPSSYEQYF,TGTGCCAGCAAATTCGTAACAGGGCCTAGCTCCTACGAGCAGTACTTC
-,once,TRBV4-2,TRBJ2-1,CASSLRGSSYNEQFF,TGTGCCAGCAGCCTCCGAGGGTCCTCCTACAATGAGCAGTTCTTC
-,-,TRBV21-1,TRBJ1-2,CASSKRRIYGYTF,TGTGCCAGCAGCAAAAGAAGAATATATGGCTACACCTTC
-,-,TRBV2,TRBJ1-2,CASSEGGRADTF,TGTGCCAGCAGTGAGGGGGGGAGGGCCGACACCTTC